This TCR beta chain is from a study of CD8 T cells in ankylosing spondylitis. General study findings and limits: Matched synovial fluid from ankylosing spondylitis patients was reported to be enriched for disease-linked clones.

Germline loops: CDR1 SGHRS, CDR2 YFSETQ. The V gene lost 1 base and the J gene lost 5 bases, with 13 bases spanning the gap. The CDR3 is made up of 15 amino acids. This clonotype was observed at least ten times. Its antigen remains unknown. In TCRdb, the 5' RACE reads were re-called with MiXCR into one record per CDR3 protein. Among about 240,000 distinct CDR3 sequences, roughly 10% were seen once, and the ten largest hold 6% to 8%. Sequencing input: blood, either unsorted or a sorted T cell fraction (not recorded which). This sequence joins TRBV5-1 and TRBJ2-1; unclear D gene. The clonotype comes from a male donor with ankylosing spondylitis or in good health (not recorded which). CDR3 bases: TGCGCCAGCAGCTTGTGGACGGGTCAGAACAATGAGCAGTTCTTC. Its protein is CASSLWTGQNNEQFF. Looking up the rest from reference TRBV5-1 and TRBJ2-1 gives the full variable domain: KAGVTQTPRYLIKTRGQQVTLSCSPISGHRSVSWYQQTPGQGLQFLFEYFSETQRNKGNFPGRFSGRQFSNSRSEMNVSTLELGDSALYLCASSLWTGQNNEQFFGPGTRLTVL.